Following are 4 T cell receptor beta chains from one sample sequenced in a study of shared clonotypes between healthy human individuals. The data were produced by immunoSEQ multiplex PCR, yet TCRdb's version contains in-frame clones alone and is incomplete. The sample comprises more than 2,000,000 clones, just over 90% of which are singletons, and 0.35% to 0.5% rests with the top ten. The sequenced material came from naive CD4+ T cells from PBMCs. Subset: CD45RA+ positively selected. The receptors originated from a man between 18 and 29 years old in good health. Some clones in this sample may be carry-over from other donors' samples.

This clone was recorded only once. The rearrangement links TRBV6-6 to TRBJ2-1, with TRBD1 matching over 11 bases. The germline V gene encodes CDR1 MNHNY and CDR2 SVGAGI (reference sequence). This CDR3 region has 13 residues. V shed 8 bases and J 6 bases; nucleotides not matched to a gene: 3. The CDR3 DNA sequence: TGTGCCAGCGGGGGACAGGGGGGCAATGAGCAGTTCTTC. It is translated as CASGGQGGNEQFF.

CDR3 nucleotides: TGTGCCAGCAGCCCGAGACTAGCAATAGATACGCAGTATTTT. This gives the protein CASSPRLAIDTQYF. V is TRBV7-9 and J is TRBJ2-3; 7 bases fit TRBD2. The CDR3 covers 14 residues. CDR1 is SEHNR and CDR2 is FQNEAQ in the germline V gene (reference sequence). V was pared by 5 bases and J by 5 bases, with 7 bases of the junction left unmatched.

This sequence joins TRBV4-1 and TRBJ1-5, with D hard to call. CDR3 length equals 15 residues. V dropped 1 base and J dropped 1 base, with 8 bases sitting between them. Germline assignment: CDR1 MGHRA and CDR2 YSYEKL. The CDR3 DNA follows: TGCGCCAGCAGCCAAGCAGGTATGAGCAATCAGCCCCAGCATTTT. Protein: CASSQAGMSNQPQHF.

The rearrangement joins TRBV14 to TRBJ2-5; TRBD2 might be the D (5 bases). V gave up 1 base and J gave up 2 bases, with 14 bases separating them. Germline CDR1 is SGHDN and CDR2 is FVKESK. The CDR3 length is 16 residues. CDR3 sequence reads: CASSQGYGGEQETQYF. The CDR3, as DNA: TGTGCCAGCAGCCAAGGCTATGGAGGCGAACAAGAGACCCAGTACTTC.